The clone carrying this T cell receptor (beta chain) was recorded once. Under the authors' procedure: From reference gene primer amplification, estimates of nucleated cell counts were derived. The method was immunoSEQ multiplex PCR; TCRdb's version includes in-frame clones alone and lacks a portion of them. D and trimming come from the DNA, and the V and J calls and clone size come from that table. The sample holds a few hundred thousand clones, 85% to 90% seen once. This sample was included in a study of blood T cell repertoires in COVID-19. Whole-study context: The United States, Italy and Spain were the sources of the acute and convalescent COVID-19 samples.

V was shortened by 3 bases and J by 7 bases, with 19 bases between the two germline ends. This CDR3 is 16 amino acids long. CDR1 is LNHDA and CDR2 is SQIVND in the germline V gene (reference sequence). This chain links TRBV19 with TRBJ2-1, with D possibly TRBD2 on 6 matching bases. This sequence was found in a human donor in a cohort sampled during active COVID-19. Input material: peripheral blood. CDR3 nucleotides: TGTGCCAGTAGTATGCCCTCGGGAGTCGCGGAGAATGAGCAGTTCTTC. As protein: CASSMPSGVAENEQFF.